The 7 T cell receptor beta chains given below trace back to one sample, sequenced in a study of blood T cells in healthy people across ages. Primed by a sample-barcoded 5' primer and a J-beta primer mix, a second PCR proceeded for roughly 6 to 12 cycles. Each CDR3 protein gets one entry after TCRdb re-called the 5' RACE reads with MiXCR. The table includes 1.5 million to 2 million distinct CDR3 sequences, roughly two fifths detected once. Sequencing was performed on blood. The receptors originated from a human donor in good health.

The gene calls are TRBV5-6 and TRBJ2-1, with 11 bases aligning to TRBD1. Germline V gene data show CDR1 as SGHDT and CDR2 as YYEEEE. The CDR3 runs 20 residues. Unmatched junction bases numbered 12, after V lost 1 base and J lost 0 bases. The CDR3 reads CASSLNPGTGGMSSYNEQFF. CDR3 DNA: TGTGCCAGCAGCTTGAACCCCGGGACAGGGGGGATGAGCTCCTACAATGAGCAGTTCTTC.

This clonotype has more than one count but fewer than ten. V and J are TRBV28 and TRBJ1-5; 7 positions agree with TRBD1. Looked up from germline, CDR1 is MDHEN and CDR2 is SYDVKM. V was pared by 7 bases and J by 6 bases, with 6 bases of the junction left unmatched. This CDR3 has 13 residues. Written as DNA, the CDR3 is TGTGCCAGCACCGGACAGGATGGTCAGCCCCAGCATTTT. It specifies CASTGQDGQPQHF.

Concerning this clonotype itself: At one of its ends the junction is not consistent with the germline gene, which may arise from a read error. The chain recombines TRBV6-1 with TRBJ2-6; 8 nucleotides line up with TRBD2. CDR1 and CDR2 (germline): MNHNS, SASEGT. This CDR3 comprises 18 residues. The CDR3 sequence is CASSETLSGARGANVRTF. The CDR3 coding sequence is TGTGCCAGCAGTGAAACTTTATCGGGGGCGCGGGGGGCCAACGTCCGGACTTTC.

The rearrangement links TRBV20-1 to TRBJ2-1, with D perhaps matching TRBD2 (6 bases). V dropped 6 bases and J dropped 2 bases, with 11 bases sitting between them. The CDR3 spans 13 residues. The germline V gene has CDR1 DFQATT and CDR2 SNEGSKA (reference sequence). CDR3: CSAQTSPYNEQFF. CDR3 nucleotide sequence: TGCAGTGCGCAAACTAGCCCCTACAATGAGCAGTTCTTC.

The chain joins TRBV7-9 to TRBJ2-6; D unclear. Trimming pared 6 bases from V and 4 bases from J, leaving 10 bases between. Germline V gene lookup returns CDR1 SEHNR and CDR2 FQNEAQ (reference sequence). The CDR3 contains 14 residues. This chain's CDR3 is CASSLDWGANVLTF. DNA for the CDR3: TGTGCCAGCAGTCTTGACTGGGGGGCCAACGTCCTGACTTTC.

The table lists this clonotype with a few counts. An end of the junction does not agree with germline; a read error may underlie this. The chain couples TRBV7-2 to TRBJ2-7; 7 positions agree with TRBD1. Germline V gene lookup returns CDR1 SGHTA and CDR2 FQGNSA. This CDR3 comprises 17 residues. This CDR3 is CANSQARGRFGAYEQYF. The CDR3 region has the DNA TGTGCCAACAGCCAGGCGAGGGGGCGCTTTGGGGCCTACGAGCAGTACTTC.

This clonotype was seen a handful of times. The V and J genes are TRBV4-3 and TRBJ1-2, with D unclear. The CDR3 extends over 14 amino acids. Germline V gene lookup returns CDR1 LGHNA and CDR2 YSLEER. Deletions cut 0 bases from V and 2 bases from J, with 7 bases between. For the CDR3, the DNA is TGCGCCAGCAGCCAAGACTTCAGGAACTATGGCTACACCTTC. This translates into CASSQDFRNYGYTF.